This T cell receptor beta chain was retrieved from a study of T-cell reconstitution after alpha-beta-depleted transplantation in children. CDR1 and CDR2 (germline): MDHEN, SYDVKM. After removal of 5 bases from V and 2 bases from J, the junction contained 7 bases not matched to a gene. The CDR3 covers 16 residues. The authors prepared the TCRbeta library with unique molecular identifiers. A single record per CDR3 protein comes from TCRdb applying MiXCR to the PCR reads. The sample gives roughly 500,000 distinct CDR3 sequences, less than 35% of which show up once; more than 2% is in the top ten. The starting material was PBMCs from the stem cell graft donor, obtained from the stem cell graft. The chain links TRBV28 to TRBJ2-7, with TRBD2 matching 12 bases. The TCR was taken from a human donor who donated a stem cell graft to a child with aplastic anemia. In DNA form, the CDR3 reads TGTGCCAGCAGTGACCCTAGCGGGAGGGCCACCTACGAGCAGTACTTC. Translating it yields CASSDPSGRATYEQYF.